A single sample gave rise to the 27 T cell receptor beta chains below, sequenced in a study of blood T cell repertoires in COVID-19. Some clones are missing from TCRdb's copy, which holds only in-frame ones; the method was immunoSEQ multiplex PCR. The table lists 250,000 or so clones, 84% of them singletons. The sequencing input was peripheral blood. Receptors originate from a man aged 50 or older with acute or convalescent COVID-19.

This chain uses TRBV28 with TRBJ2-7, with D perhaps matching TRBD2 (6 bases). Germline CDR1 MDHEN, CDR2 SYDVKM. Trimming shortened V by 6 bases and J by 3 bases, and 15 bases separated the two germline ends. The CDR3 spans 14 residues. As DNA, the CDR3 is TGTGCCAGCAGGACCGGGAGTTCCAACTACGAGCAGTACTTC. Protein sequence: CASRTGSSNYEQYF.

The V call is TRBV6-5, the J call TRBJ2-7; maybe TRBD1 (5 bases). The CDR3 runs to 13 residues. The germline V gene has CDR1 MNHEY and CDR2 SVGAGI. Trimming pared 4 bases from V and 3 bases from J, leaving 10 bases between. As DNA, the CDR3 is TGTGCCAGCAGTTTGGACACCTACTACGAGCAGTACTTC. Translation: CASSLDTYYEQYF.

This clone came up a few times. This chain uses TRBV5-4 with TRBJ2-7; 7 nucleotides line up with TRBD1. The ends lost 2 bases at V and 4 bases at J; junction bases unmatched: 3. Germline values: CDR1 SGHNT, CDR2 YYREEE (reference sequence). This CDR3 comprises 13 residues. CDR3 loop: CASSFDREYEQYF. The CDR3 region has the DNA TGTGCCAGCAGCTTTGACAGGGAATACGAGCAGTACTTC.

This clone has more than one count but fewer than ten. The chain couples TRBV3-1 (or the pseudogene TRBV3-2) to TRBJ1-6, with 7 nucleotides matching TRBD1. J lost 7 bases, V lost 6 bases, and 9 bases had no gene match. CDR1 is LGHDT and CDR2 is YNNKEL in the germline V gene (reference sequence). The CDR3 covers 15 residues. CDR3 DNA sequence: TGTGCCAGCAGACTACGAACGGGACAGAATTCACCCCTCCACTTT. As protein: CASRLRTGQNSPLHF.

Notes on this clone: Other nucleotide sequences in the sample specify the same CDR3. The CDR3 here is CASSLLAGGYNEQFF. As DNA, the CDR3 is TGCGCCAGCAGCTTGCTAGCGGGAGGGTACAATGAGCAGTTCTTC. V is TRBV5-1 and J is TRBJ2-1, with TRBD2 matching 12 bases. The CDR3 contains 15 residues. The V gene end was trimmed by 1 base and the J gene end by 4 bases; junction bases not matched to a gene: 0. The germline V gene has CDR1 SGHRS and CDR2 YFSETQ.

The rearrangement links TRBV10-1 to TRBJ2-3, with 10 nucleotides matching TRBD2. This CDR3 has 16 residues. The germline V gene has CDR1 WNHNN and CDR2 SYGVQD (reference sequence). The V gene end was trimmed by 4 bases and the J gene end by 0 bases; junction bases not matched to a gene: 4. The CDR3, as DNA: TGCGCCAGCAGTGCAGCGGGGGGGACGAGCACAGATACGCAGTATTTT. This encodes CASSAAGGTSTDTQYF.

The chain carries TRBV14 and TRBJ2-1, with TRBD1 as a possible D gene (5 bases). Germline values: CDR1 SGHDN, CDR2 FVKESK. V dropped 4 bases and J dropped 2 bases, with 9 bases sitting between them. The CDR3 totals 14 residues. CDR3 sequence reads: CASSPTGPYNEQFF. The CDR3 DNA follows: TGTGCCAGCAGCCCCACAGGCCCCTACAATGAGCAGTTCTTC.

The genes are TRBV10-2 and TRBJ2-2; TRBD1 matches 9 bases. CDR3 size: 13 residues. The germline gives CDR1 WSHSY, CDR2 SAAADI. Unmatched junction bases numbered 2, after V lost 6 bases and J lost 6 bases. The CDR3 DNA reads TGCGCCAGCAGAGACAGGGGGGCCGGGGAGCTGTTTTTT. Its translation is CASRDRGAGELFF.

The chain employs TRBV28 and TRBJ1-5; D gene unclear. V lost 3 bases, J lost 0 bases, and 9 bases lay in between. Germline lookup yields CDR1 MDHEN and CDR2 SYDVKM. The CDR3 length is 15 residues. The CDR3 spells CASSFGQTSNQPQHF. The CDR3, as DNA: TGTGCCAGCAGTTTTGGGCAGACTAGCAATCAGCCCCAGCATTTT.

The chain is built from TRBV11-2 and TRBJ1-5, with a weak D call TRBD1 (5 bases). Germline assignment: CDR1 SGHAT and CDR2 FQNNGV. Deletions cut 0 bases from V and 0 bases from J, with 9 bases between. The length of the CDR3 is 16 residues. In DNA, the CDR3 is TGTGCCAGCAGCTTAGAGGGGCGATATAGCAATCAGCCCCAGCATTTT. It codes for CASSLEGRYSNQPQHF. The full variable domain, rest sourced from reference TRBV11-2 and TRBJ1-5, is EAGVAQSPRYKIIEKRQSVAFWCNPISGHATLYWYQQILGQGPKLLIQFQNNGVVDDSQLPKDRFSAERLKGVDSTLKIQPAKLEDSAVYLCASSLEGRYSNQPQHFGDGTRLSIL.

The genes are TRBV29-1 and TRBJ1-2, with 8 bases that match TRBD1. The CDR3 spans 13 residues. V trimming: 4 bases; J trimming: 1 base; junction bases outside the gene matches: 2. Germline CDR1 reads SQVTM; CDR2 reads ANQGSEA. The CDR3 DNA reads as TGCAGCGTTGGAACAGGGGGTAACTATGGCTACACCTTC. Encoded protein: CSVGTGGNYGYTF. Full variable domain (outside the CDR3, taken from reference TRBV29-1 and TRBJ1-2): SAVISQKPSRDICQRGTSLTIQCQVDSQVTMMFWYRQQPGQSLTLIATANQGSEATYESGFVIDKFPISRPNLTFSTLTVSNMSPEDSSIYLCSVGTGGNYGYTFGSGTRLTVV.

This clone appeared once. V gene TRBV5-1 combines with J gene TRBJ2-2; 12 nucleotides agree with TRBD1. Germline V lookup: CDR1 SGHRS, CDR2 YFSETQ. The CDR3 contains 16 residues. After removal of 3 bases from V and 7 bases from J, the junction contained 7 bases not matched to a gene. Written as DNA, the CDR3 is TGCGCCAGCAGCTCGGCGGGACAGGGGGCTATCGGGGAGCTGTTTTTT. Its protein product is CASSSAGQGAIGELFF.

The chain recombines TRBV5-1 with TRBJ2-7; 8 nucleotides line up with TRBD1. The CDR3 has 15 amino acids. Germline V gene lookup returns CDR1 SGHRS and CDR2 YFSETQ. Trimming took 1 base from V and 3 from J; bases not matched to a gene: 6. The chain's CDR3 is CASSLFSGQGYEQYF. The CDR3 region has the DNA TGCGCCAGCAGCTTGTTTTCCGGACAGGGCTACGAGCAGTACTTC.

CDR3 protein: CASSRVSGFQETQYF. The CDR3 nucleotides are TGTGCCAGCAGCCGCGTCTCGGGGTTCCAAGAGACCCAGTACTTC. The chain recombines TRBV4-2 with TRBJ2-5, with TRBD2 as a possible D gene (5 bases). The CDR3 length is 15 residues. V dropped 4 bases and J dropped 1 base, with 13 bases sitting between them. Per the germline V gene, CDR1 is LGHNA and CDR2 is YNFKEQ.

This chain uses TRBV10-3 with TRBJ1-5, with a tentative D call TRBD1 (5 bases). The ends were cut back, 0 bases at V and 6 bases at J, with 9 bases in the middle. The CDR3 consists of 14 residues. Looked up from germline, CDR1 is ENHRY and CDR2 is SYGVKD. The CDR3 nucleotides are TGTGCCATCAGTGAGTCCGGGGGAAGTCAGCCCCAGCATTTT. Its translation is CAISESGGSQPQHF.

This chain joins TRBV10-3 and TRBJ1-2, with a weak D call TRBD1 (6 bases). V was pared by 3 bases and J by 6 bases, with 14 bases between. The CDR3 extends over 14 amino acids. The germline V gene encodes CDR1 ENHRY and CDR2 SYGVKD. DNA for the CDR3: TGTGCCATCAGTGAAACAGGGTCGTTTAATGGCTACACCTTC. Amino acids: CAISETGSFNGYTF.

V is TRBV13 and J is TRBJ2-7; weak D call: TRBD2 (5 bases). Germline-derived CDR1 and CDR2 are PRHDT and FYEKMQ (reference sequence). Trimming cost V 3 bases and J 7 bases, with 13 bases left between them. CDR3 size: 13 residues. The CDR3 sequence is CASSFQRLREQYF. The CDR3 DNA reads as TGTGCCAGCAGCTTCCAGCGGCTGAGGGAGCAGTACTTC.

This clone has more than one count but fewer than ten. The chain has TRBV12-3 or TRBV12-4 and TRBJ1-2; no definite D call. This CDR3 has 13 amino acids. V lost 1 base, J lost 8 bases, and 11 bases lay in between. The CDR3 reads CASSLGWAEGYTF. The CDR3 region has the DNA TGTGCCAGCAGTTTAGGGTGGGCAGAAGGCTACACCTTC.

The chain couples TRBV6-5 to TRBJ2-7; D unresolved. Germline assignment: CDR1 MNHEY and CDR2 SVGAGI. The length of the CDR3 is 11 residues. V lost 10 bases, J lost 3 bases, and 10 bases lay in between. Written as DNA, the CDR3 is TGTGCCACCACGAGAAACTACGAGCAGTACTTC. This sequence encodes CATTRNYEQYF.

This chain uses TRBV7-9 with TRBJ1-2, with TRBD1 matching 9 bases. Per the germline V gene, CDR1 is SEHNR and CDR2 is FQNEAQ (reference sequence). V was clipped by 1 base and J by 2 bases; unmatched bases: 2. There are 15 residues in the CDR3. CDR3 residues: CASSLGTGDNYGYTF. The CDR3 region has the DNA TGTGCCAGCAGCTTAGGGACAGGGGACAACTATGGCTACACCTTC.

This clone turned up a few times. The J gene is TRBJ2-2, the V gene TRBV21-1; the DNA was not compared with TRBD2, the D call given in the table. TRBV21-1 is described as a pseudogene. This CDR3 contains 15 residues. CDR3 in amino acids: CASSSQTGGTGELFF. CDR3 nucleotides: TGTGCCAGCAGCTCACAAACGGGGGGAACCGGGGAGCTGTTTTTT.

CDR3 sequence reads: CASQGVGSGGSYEQYF. The CDR3 DNA reads as TGCGCCAGCCAGGGGGTTGGAAGCGGGGGTTCCTACGAGCAGTACTTC. The V and J genes are TRBV10-1 and TRBJ2-7, with D possibly TRBD2 on 8 matching bases. The germline V gene encodes CDR1 WNHNN and CDR2 SYGVQD (reference sequence). The CDR3 covers 16 residues. The germline V and J ends were trimmed by 8 bases and 1 base, with 21 bases remaining between them.

The chain recombines TRBV5-6 with TRBJ2-7; TRBD1 aligns across 10 bases. With V trimmed by 2 bases and J by 7 bases, 6 bases remained unmatched. The CDR3 consists of 14 residues. The V gene's germline CDR1 is SGHDT and CDR2 YYEEEE. The CDR3 nucleotides are TGTGCCAGCAGCTTCGGGACAGGGGTAATTGAGCAGTACTTC. Its translation is CASSFGTGVIEQYF.

This chain uses TRBV19 with TRBJ1-5; D not resolved. The germline V gene encodes CDR1 LNHDA and CDR2 SQIVND (reference sequence). V shed 5 bases and J shed 10 bases, with 18 bases lying between them. The CDR3 is 14 amino acids. The CDR3 nucleotides read TGTGCCAGTAGTCCTGCACTTTTTTCGTCCCCCCAGCATTTT. Translated, it gives CASSPALFSSPQHF.

The V call is TRBV9, the J call TRBJ2-7; D is perhaps TRBD1 (6 bases). V was pared by 2 bases and J by 7 bases, with 16 bases between. Germline CDR1 SGDLS, CDR2 YYNGEE. This CDR3 is built from 14 residues. Here the CDR3 DNA reads TGTGCCAGCAGCGTTTGGACAGATCCCCAGGAGCAGTACTTC. Protein sequence: CASSVWTDPQEQYF.

The rearrangement uses TRBV2 and TRBJ1-2; D remains unclear. Between the trimmed V and J ends, which lost 3 bases and 8 bases, there was a span of 22 bases. Germline V gene sequence: CDR1 SNHLY, CDR2 FYNNEI. The CDR3 totals 16 residues. CDR3 sequence reads: CASSEATVTAGLGYTF. CDR3 nucleotides: TGTGCCAGCAGTGAGGCAACCGTGACTGCTGGCTTGGGCTACACCTTC. Full variable domain (missing parts from reference TRBV2 and TRBJ1-2): EPEVTQTPSHQVTQMGQEVILRCVPISNHLYFYWYRQILGQKVEFLVSFYNNEISEKSEIFDDQFSVERPDGSNFTLKIRSTKLEDSAMYFCASSEATVTAGLGYTFGSGTRLTVV.

The rearrangement joins TRBV5-4 to TRBJ1-1, with 7 bases identical to TRBD1. The CDR3 extends over 15 amino acids. V lost 4 bases to trimming and J lost 5 bases; unmatched junction nucleotides: 11. Per germline, CDR1 SGHNT and CDR2 YYREEE (reference sequence). CDR3 region: CASSLPTRGRTEAFF. CDR3 bases: TGTGCCAGCAGCCTACCGACCAGGGGGAGGACTGAAGCTTTCTTT.